The 11 T cell receptor beta chains below all came from one sample that was sequenced in a study of T-cell reconstitution after alpha-beta-depleted transplantation in children. Construction of the TCRbeta library involved unique molecular identifiers. From the PCR reads, TCRdb called clonotypes with MiXCR, one entry per CDR3 protein. The data hold 200,000 or so distinct CDR3 sequences, with 8.4% observed a single time. The specimen comprised PBMCs, mostly from graft donor cells, sampled 360 days after TCRalphabeta/CD19-depleted stem cell transplant. All receptors derive from a male patient under 10 years old who had a stem cell transplant for acute myeloid leukemia, so the T cells may come from the graft donor.

The chain has TRBV20-1 and TRBJ2-3, with D possibly matching TRBD2 (6 bases). Trimming took 1 base from V and 8 from J, leaving 22 bases between them. The CDR3 consists of 16 residues. The germline CDR1 and CDR2 sequences are DFQATT and SNEGSKA (reference sequence). CDR3 loop: CSARGIPPNGSSTQYF. DNA of the CDR3: TGCAGTGCTAGAGGAATTCCGCCTAACGGGAGTTCTACGCAGTATTTT.

This clonotype was detected only a few times. The genes are TRBV12-3 or TRBV12-4 and TRBJ1-1; 7 nucleotides agree with TRBD1. V shed 7 bases and J 4 bases; nucleotides not matched to a gene: 9. The CDR3 is 14 residues long. CDR3 amino acids: CASITMTGSTEAFF. DNA for the CDR3: TGTGCCAGCATTACAATGACAGGGTCCACTGAAGCTTTCTTT.

In this sample, this clonotype turned up many times. The chain employs TRBV7-2 and TRBJ2-7, with no clear D. The CDR3 is made up of 16 amino acids. Germline-derived CDR1 and CDR2 are SGHTA and FQGNSA. The V end lost 0 bases, the J end lost 3 bases, and 15 bases lay between the germline ends. CDR3 sequence: CASSLAGPMLYYEQYF. As DNA, the CDR3 is TGTGCCAGCAGCTTAGCTGGGCCTATGCTATACTACGAGCAGTACTTC.

At least ten counts were recorded for this clonotype. This chain uses TRBV12-3 or TRBV12-4 with TRBJ2-2, with D unresolved. V dropped 5 bases and J dropped 1 base, with 8 bases sitting between them. The CDR3 covers 14 residues. In DNA, the CDR3 is TGTGCCAGCAGTCCAGCCCTGAACACCGGGGAGCTGTTTTTT. It translates to CASSPALNTGELFF.

The chain uses TRBV7-9 and TRBJ1-5; perhaps TRBD1 as D (6 bases). The CDR3 loop spans 14 amino acids. Germline V gives CDR1 SEHNR, CDR2 FQNEAQ (reference sequence). Trimming pared 5 bases from V and 3 bases from J, leaving 11 bases between. CDR3 residues: CASSPGQDNQPQHF. CDR3 coding DNA: TGTGCCAGCAGCCCGGGACAAGACAATCAGCCCCAGCATTTT.

In its sample, this clonotype was seen many times. The chain is built from TRBV20-1 and TRBJ2-1; 12 positions match TRBD2. The CDR3 sequence is 14 residues long. CDR1 is DFQATT, CDR2 SNEGSKA, per germline (reference sequence). The V gene end was trimmed by 6 bases and the J gene end by 10 bases; junction bases not matched to a gene: 10. CDR3 region: CSAYRLAGVGEQFF. CDR3 bases: TGCAGTGCCTACCGACTAGCGGGAGTTGGAGAGCAGTTCTTC.

This clonotype was observed at least ten times. The chain joins TRBV20-1 to TRBJ2-1, with D unclear. Per the germline V gene, CDR1 is DFQATT and CDR2 is SNEGSKA (reference sequence). There are 14 residues in the CDR3. V was clipped by 4 bases and J by 4 bases, with 14 bases between them. The CDR3 loop is CSANGGNPYNEQFF. DNA for the CDR3: TGCAGTGCTAACGGCGGCAACCCGTACAATGAGCAGTTCTTC.

The sample holds many counts of this clonotype. This chain connects TRBV12-3 or TRBV12-4 to TRBJ2-7; the match to TRBD1 covers 10 bases. The CDR3 covers 13 residues. V was clipped by 11 bases and J by 5 bases; unmatched bases: 9. CDR3 DNA: TGTGCCGGGGCCGGGACAGGGGAGGACGAGCAGTACTTC. This codes for CAGAGTGEDEQYF.

This clonotype was observed many times. The chain recombines TRBV29-1 with TRBJ1-2; no reliable D call. Germline loops: CDR1 SQVTM, CDR2 ANQGSEA. The V gene lost 5 bases and the J gene lost 4 bases, with 8 bases spanning the gap. This CDR3 is 11 amino acids long. The CDR3 loop reads CSVNRVYGYTF. The DNA for the CDR3 is TGCAGCGTTAACAGAGTCTATGGCTACACCTTC.

The rearrangement uses TRBV10-3 and TRBJ1-1; D is possibly TRBD1 (5 bases). The germline V and J ends were trimmed by 0 bases and 14 bases, with 16 bases remaining between them. This CDR3 contains 13 residues. Per germline, CDR1 ENHRY and CDR2 SYGVKD. The CDR3 nucleotides read TGTGCCATCAGTGAGTCTGCGGTGGGGTGGGACTTCTTT. It codes for CAISESAVGWDFF.

The chain employs TRBV12-3 or TRBV12-4 and TRBJ2-3; D might be TRBD2 (5 bases). Trimming removed 6 bases at V and 1 base at J, with 23 bases between. This CDR3 contains 18 residues. Here the CDR3 reads CASSPPHTGRAGTDTQYF. CDR3 bases: TGTGCCAGCAGCCCCCCCCATACGGGAAGAGCTGGCACAGATACGCAGTATTTT.